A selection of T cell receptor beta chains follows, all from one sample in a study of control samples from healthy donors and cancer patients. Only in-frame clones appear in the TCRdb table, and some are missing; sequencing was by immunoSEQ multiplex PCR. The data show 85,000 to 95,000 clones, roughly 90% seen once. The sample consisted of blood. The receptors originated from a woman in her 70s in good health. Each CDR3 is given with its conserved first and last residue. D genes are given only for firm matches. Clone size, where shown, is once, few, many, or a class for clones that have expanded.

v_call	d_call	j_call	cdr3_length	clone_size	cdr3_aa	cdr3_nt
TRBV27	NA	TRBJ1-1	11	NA	CASRTGTEAFF	TGTGCCAGCAGAACGGGGACTGAAGCTTTCTTT
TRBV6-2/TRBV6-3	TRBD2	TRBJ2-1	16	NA	CASSRPAVGGMNEQFF	TGTGCCAGCAGTCGGCCCGCGGTCGGGGGGATGAATGAGCAGTTCTTC
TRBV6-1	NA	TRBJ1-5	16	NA	CASSEGVVDFVGSQHF	TGTGCCAGCAGTGAAGGGGTGGTGGACTTTGTCGGGTCCCAGCATTTT
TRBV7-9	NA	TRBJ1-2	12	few	CASSLSESGYTF	TGTGCCAGCAGCCTCAGCGAGTCTGGCTACACCTTC
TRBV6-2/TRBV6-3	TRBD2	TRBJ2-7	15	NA	CASSYSGTSGYEQYF	TGTGCCAGCAGTTACTCAGGGACTAGCGGCTACGAGCAGTACTTC
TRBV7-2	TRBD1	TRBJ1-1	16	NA	CASSKEPGQGSTEAFF	TGTGCCAGCAGCAAAGAACCGGGACAGGGGTCCACTGAAGCTTTCTTT
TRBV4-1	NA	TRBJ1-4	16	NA	CASSLGPAVNIEKLFF	TGCGCCAGCAGCCTTGGGCCCGCGGTGAATATCGAAAAACTGTTTTTT
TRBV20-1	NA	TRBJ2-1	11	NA	CSAIIWDEQFF	TGCAGTGCTATCATCTGGGATGAGCAGTTCTTC
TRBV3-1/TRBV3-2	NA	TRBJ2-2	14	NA	CASSQAGETGELFF	TGTGCCAGCAGCCAAGCGGGAGAAACCGGGGAGCTGTTTTTT
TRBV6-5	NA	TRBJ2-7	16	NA	CASSSGLGTLIYEQYF	TGTGCCAGCAGTTCGGGCCTTGGGACATTGATTTACGAGCAGTACTTC
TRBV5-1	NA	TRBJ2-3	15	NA	CASSLLTRNTDTQYF	TGCGCCAGCAGCTTGCTTACTAGAAATACAGATACGCAGTATTTT
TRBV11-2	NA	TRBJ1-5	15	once	CASSLGTHSNQPQHF	TGTGCCAGCAGCCTAGGGACCCATAGCAATCAGCCCCAGCATTTT
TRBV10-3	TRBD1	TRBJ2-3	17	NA	CATQTRLTGGRTDTQYF	TGTGCCACCCAAACACGATTGACAGGGGGCCGGACAGATACGCAGTATTTT
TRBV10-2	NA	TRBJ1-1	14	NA	CASARRAGDTEAFF	TGCGCCAGCGCCCGAAGGGCAGGAGACACTGAAGCTTTCTTT
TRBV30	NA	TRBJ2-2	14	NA	CAWGGQRGTGELFF	TGTGCCTGGGGGGGCCAGCGGGGCACCGGGGAGCTGTTTTTT
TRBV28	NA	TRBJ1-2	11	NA	CASSLPSGYTF	TGTGCCAGCAGTTTACCGAGTGGCTACACCTTC
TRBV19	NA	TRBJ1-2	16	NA	CASNRDSSVTTYGYTF	TGTGCCAGTAATCGAGACAGCAGCGTTACTACCTATGGCTACACCTTC
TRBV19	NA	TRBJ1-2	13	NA	CASTLGQSYGYTF	TGTGCCAGTACCTTGGGGCAGAGCTATGGCTACACCTTC
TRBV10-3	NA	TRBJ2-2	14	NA	CAITEGQTTGELFF	TGTGCCATCACGGAGGGACAGACCACCGGGGAGCTGTTTTTT
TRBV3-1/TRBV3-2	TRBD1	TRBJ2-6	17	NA	CASSQGTGMRGANVLTF	TGTGCCAGCAGCCAAGGGACAGGGATGAGGGGGGCCAACGTCCTGACTTTC
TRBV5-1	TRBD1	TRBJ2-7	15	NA	CASSLQGAESYEQYF	TGCGCCAGCAGCTTACAGGGGGCTGAATCGTACGAGCAGTACTTC
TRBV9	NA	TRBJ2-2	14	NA	CASSVDRVRGELFF	TGTGCCAGCAGCGTAGATAGGGTGAGGGGGGAGCTGTTTTTT
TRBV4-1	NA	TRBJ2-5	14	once	CASSQDVGQETQYF	TGCGCCAGCAGCCAAGATGTAGGTCAAGAGACCCAGTACTTC
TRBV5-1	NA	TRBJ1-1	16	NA	CASSLGGQTPNTEAFF	TGCGCCAGCAGCTTGGGGGGGCAGACACCGAACACTGAAGCTTTCTTT
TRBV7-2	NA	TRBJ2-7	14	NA	CASSPSSNYYEQYF	TGTGCCAGCAGCCCATCTAGCAATTACTACGAGCAGTACTTC
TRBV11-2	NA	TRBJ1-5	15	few	CASSSVSGKNQPQHF	TGTGCCAGCAGCAGCGTGTCGGGTAAGAATCAGCCCCAGCATTTT
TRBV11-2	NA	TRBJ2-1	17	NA	CASSGLRGSGKYNEQFF	TGTGCCAGCAGTGGACTCAGAGGTAGCGGAAAATACAATGAGCAGTTCTTC
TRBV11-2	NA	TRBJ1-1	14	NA	CASSLGAGNTEAFF	TGTGCCAGCAGCTTAGGGGCAGGGAACACTGAAGCTTTCTTT
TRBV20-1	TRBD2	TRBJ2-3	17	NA	CSASGTVGREYTDTQYF	TGCAGTGCTAGTGGTACGGTAGGGCGGGAGTACACAGATACGCAGTATTTT
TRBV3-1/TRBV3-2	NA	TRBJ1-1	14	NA	CASSQGGRLSEAFF	TGTGCCAGCAGCCAAGGGGGCAGACTTTCTGAAGCTTTCTTT
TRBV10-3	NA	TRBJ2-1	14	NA	CAITGGGGLGEQFF	TGTGCCATCACCGGAGGGGGGGGGCTGGGTGAGCAGTTCTTC
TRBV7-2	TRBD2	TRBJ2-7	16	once	CASSLYGSGTGSEQYF	TGTGCCAGCAGCTTATATGGTAGCGGGACGGGGAGCGAGCAGTACTTC
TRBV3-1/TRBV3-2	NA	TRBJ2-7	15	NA	CASSPYVGHSYEQYF	TGTGCCAGCAGCCCTTATGTCGGACACTCCTACGAGCAGTACTTC
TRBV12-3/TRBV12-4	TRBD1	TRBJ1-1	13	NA	CASSLGQAGIAFF	TGTGCCAGCAGTCTAGGACAGGCTGGGATAGCTTTCTTT
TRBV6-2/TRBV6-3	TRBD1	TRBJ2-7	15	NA	CASSTRDRVFYEQYF	TGTGCCAGCAGTACCCGGGACAGGGTTTTCTACGAGCAGTACTTC
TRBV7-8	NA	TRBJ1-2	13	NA	CASSQDRAYGYTF	TGTGCCAGCAGCCAAGACCGGGCATATGGCTACACCTTC
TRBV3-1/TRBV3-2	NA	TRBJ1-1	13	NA	CASSLSSNTEAFF	TGTGCCAGCAGCCTCAGCTCGAACACTGAAGCTTTCTTT
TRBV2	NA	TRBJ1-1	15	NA	CASSERSGSGTEAFF	TGTGCCAGCAGTGAACGCTCAGGGTCGGGTACTGAAGCTTTCTTT
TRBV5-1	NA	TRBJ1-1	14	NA	CASSLTGVNTEAFF	TGCGCCAGCAGCTTGACTGGGGTGAACACTGAAGCTTTCTTT
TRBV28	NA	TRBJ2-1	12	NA	CASGKRPGEQFF	TGTGCCAGCGGAAAACGGCCGGGTGAGCAGTTCTTC
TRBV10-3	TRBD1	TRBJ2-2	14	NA	CAINPTGSGGELFF	TGTGCCATCAACCCGACAGGGTCGGGCGGGGAGCTGTTTTTT
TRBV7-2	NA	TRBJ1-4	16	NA	CASSFWPLGGNEKLFF	TGTGCCAGCAGCTTTTGGCCGTTAGGGGGGAATGAAAAACTGTTTTTT
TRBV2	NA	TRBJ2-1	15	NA	CASRWGAGVYNEQFF	TGTGCCAGCAGATGGGGAGCCGGGGTCTACAATGAGCAGTTCTTC
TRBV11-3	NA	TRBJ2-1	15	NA	CASSLNRFSYNEQFF	TGTGCCAGCAGCCTCAATCGTTTCTCCTACAATGAGCAGTTCTTC
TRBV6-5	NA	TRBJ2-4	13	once	CASSYGEWDIQYF	TGTGCCAGCAGTTACGGGGAGTGGGACATTCAGTACTTC
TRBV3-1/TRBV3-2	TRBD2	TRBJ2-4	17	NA	CASSQGEAGVAKNIQYF	TGTGCCAGCAGCCAAGGGGAGGCGGGAGTGGCCAAAAACATTCAGTACTTC